The TCR beta chain under discussion was sequenced for a study of T cells in Graves' hyperthyroidism and ophthalmopathy. Turning to the study itself: Pretreatment peripheral blood was obtained at initial diagnosis. Notes on the study in general: The model foresaw ophthalmopathy a median 6.5 months prior to onset.

The study excluded patients with uncontrolled infection, other autoimmune disease, pregnancy or lactation. The CDR3 sequence is 13 residues long. Germline-derived CDR1 and CDR2 are MNHEY and SVGAGI. V was clipped by 2 bases and J by 5 bases, with 6 bases between them. Authors of the study amplified TCR beta CDR3 regions from RNA transcripts. The TCR CDR3 was amplified in a first-round RT-PCR using the HTBI primer set. Using its own MiXCR run on the multiplex PCR reads, TCRdb lists one record per CDR3 protein. The sample includes under 600,000 distinct CDR3 sequences, 16% of them seen just once. On this clonotype: What it binds is not known.

The chain recombines TRBV6-5 with TRBJ2-2; D gene uncertain. This TCR derives from a middle-aged woman with Graves' ophthalmopathy. What was sequenced was blood. The CDR3, as DNA: TGTGCCAGCAGTTACAGAGTTACCGGGGAGCTGTTTTTT. As protein: CASSYRVTGELFF.